Below are 18 T cell receptor beta chains sequenced from a single sample in a study of blood T cell repertoires in COVID-19. Data came from immunoSEQ multiplex PCR; TCRdb stores just in-frame clones and leaves some out. The data show 250,000 to 350,000 clones, with around 87% seen just once and about 7.8% held by the top ten. Sequenced sample: peripheral blood. The receptors derive from a woman aged 45-60 years who had recovered from COVID-19.

This clone was recorded only once. V and J are TRBV7-9 and TRBJ2-1, with a tentative D call TRBD1 (5 bases). CDR1 SEHNR and CDR2 FQNEAQ come from the germline V gene (reference sequence). Trimming took off 5 bases at V and 5 bases at J, with 19 bases between the two ends. CDR3 length: 16 amino acids. The CDR3 spells CASSPTLGLPNNEQFF. The CDR3 nucleotides read TGTGCCAGCAGCCCCACCCTGGGGCTACCAAACAATGAGCAGTTCTTC.

The rearrangement uses TRBV15 and TRBJ2-1; no clear D. Trimming pared 0 bases from V and 8 bases from J, leaving 2 bases between. CDR1 is LNHNV and CDR2 is YYDKDF in the germline V gene (reference sequence). The CDR3 is made up of 11 amino acids. The CDR3 protein is CATSRDYEQFF. The CDR3 DNA is TGTGCCACCAGCAGAGACTATGAGCAGTTCTTC.

As to this clone: At one end, the junction sequence differs from germline, possibly due to a read error. V is TRBV11-2 and J is TRBJ2-7; TRBD2 is a possible D gene (5 bases). Germline CDR1 is SGHAT and CDR2 is FQNNGV. This CDR3 is built from 14 residues. The CDR3 nucleotides are TGTGCCAGCACCACAAGCCCGGGGTCCTTCGAGCAGTACTTC. Amino acids: CASTTSPGSFEQYF. Drawing the rest from reference TRBV11-2 and TRBJ2-7, the complete variable domain is EAGVAQSPRYKIIEKRQSVAFWCNPISGHATLYWYQQILGQGPKLLIQFQNNGVVDDSQLPKDRFSAERLKGVDSTLKIQPAKLEDSAVYLCASTTSPGSFEQYFGPGTRLTVT.

The chain recombines TRBV28 with TRBJ2-7; D call uncertain. Per the germline V gene, CDR1 is MDHEN and CDR2 is SYDVKM. The CDR3 is 12 residues long. Trimming left V 6 bases short and J 3 bases short, with 9 bases between. This CDR3 is CASRAPGYEQYF. The DNA for the CDR3 is TGTGCCAGCAGGGCGCCGGGCTACGAGCAGTACTTC. Using reference TRBV28 and TRBJ2-7 for the parts outside the CDR3, the full variable domain is DVKVTQSSRYLVKRTGEKVFLECVQDMDHENMFWYRQDPGLGLRLIYFSYDVKMKEKGDIPEGYSVSREKKERFSLILESASTNQTSMYLCASRAPGYEQYFGPGTRLTVT.

The chain has TRBV18 and TRBJ1-1; D is uncertain. CDR1 is KGHSH and CDR2 is LQKENI in the germline V gene. The CDR3 sequence is 15 residues long. Trimming shortened V by 2 bases and J by 0 bases, and 10 bases separated the two germline ends. The CDR3 spells CASSPAPAVNTEAFF. The DNA for the CDR3 is TGTGCCAGCTCACCAGCCCCGGCGGTGAACACTGAAGCTTTCTTT.

This rearrangement joins TRBV12-3 or TRBV12-4 to TRBJ1-2; 9 bases line up with TRBD1. The CDR3 contains 13 residues. V gave up 6 bases and J gave up 4 bases; unmatched junction bases: 3. CDR3 in amino acids: CASSDRGTYGYTF. As DNA, the CDR3 is TGTGCCAGCAGCGACAGGGGGACCTATGGCTACACCTTC.

The chain links TRBV30 to TRBJ1-1; maybe TRBD1 (6 bases). Trimming took 5 bases from V and 11 from J, leaving 15 bases between them. This CDR3 has 11 residues. Germline CDR1 is GTSNPN and CDR2 is SVGIG (reference sequence). CDR3 nucleotides: TGTGCCTGGGCCCAGCGTACAGGGGCTTTCTTT. Its protein product is CAWAQRTGAFF.

This rearrangement joins TRBV9 to TRBJ2-5; 8 bases fit TRBD1. Trimming cost V 3 bases and J 5 bases; bases outside gene matches: 9. CDR1 and CDR2 from the germline V gene are SGDLS and YYNGEE. CDR3 length equals 15 residues. CDR3: CASSAGWTGKETQYF. The CDR3 DNA reads as TGTGCCAGCAGCGCGGGGTGGACAGGGAAGGAGACCCAGTACTTC.

The chain's CDR3 is CASIRGGEVGETQYF. In DNA form, the CDR3 reads TGTGCCAGCATCAGAGGGGGGGAGGTAGGCGAGACCCAGTACTTC. The V call is TRBV21-1, the J call TRBJ2-5; the table's D call of TRBD2 was not tested on the DNA. TRBV21-1 is a listed pseudogene. The CDR3 consists of 15 residues.

The V and J genes are TRBV19 and TRBJ2-1; TRBD2 aligns across 10 bases. Germline assignment: CDR1 LNHDA and CDR2 SQIVND (reference sequence). The J segment lost 6 bases and the V segment lost 5 bases, leaving 7 bases of the junction unmatched. This CDR3 region has 15 residues. In nucleotides, the CDR3 is TGTGCCAGTAGTGTCCTAGCGGGAGTAGGCAATGAGCAGTTCTTC. This translates into CASSVLAGVGNEQFF. Drawing the rest from reference TRBV19 and TRBJ2-1, the complete variable domain is DGGITQSPKYLFRKEGQNVTLSCEQNLNHDAMYWYRQDPGQGLRLIYYSQIVNDFQKGDIAEGYSVSREKKESFPLTVTSAQKNPTAFYLCASSVLAGVGNEQFFGPGTRLTVL.

The V call is TRBV27, the J call TRBJ1-1; 7 bases agree with TRBD1. Trimming cost V 4 bases and J 4 bases; bases outside gene matches: 9. CDR3 size: 15 residues. CDR1 MNHEY and CDR2 SMNVEV come from the germline V gene (reference sequence). The CDR3 loop is CASSYSTGLATEAFF. The CDR3 DNA sequence: TGTGCCAGCAGTTACTCGACAGGGTTAGCCACTGAAGCTTTCTTT.

This chain connects TRBV29-1 to TRBJ2-5, with D possibly TRBD1 on 5 matching bases. This CDR3 has 15 amino acids. CDR1 and CDR2 (germline): SQVTM, ANQGSEA. V dropped 1 base and J dropped 0 bases, with 12 bases sitting between them. CDR3 DNA sequence: TGCAGCGTTGAAGGTTTGGGGCAGAACCAAGAGACCCAGTACTTC. Residues: CSVEGLGQNQETQYF.

The chain joins TRBV2 to TRBJ2-5, with 8 bases fitting TRBD1. Trimming at V came to 0 bases and at J to 0 bases, leaving 0 bases not matched to a gene. Germline CDR1 SNHLY, CDR2 FYNNEI. CDR3 length equals 15 residues. In DNA, the CDR3 is TGTGCCAGCAGTGAAGCGGACAGGGACCAAGAGACCCAGTACTTC. Encoded protein: CASSEADRDQETQYF.

The rearrangement uses TRBV7-7 and TRBJ2-3, with 7 nucleotides matching TRBD2. Germline loops: CDR1 SSHAT, CDR2 FNYEAQ (reference sequence). Germline trimming cut 5 bases from V and 4 bases from J; bases unmatched to any gene: 12. CDR3 length: 16 amino acids. The CDR3: CASSRNPLGGADTQYF. DNA of the CDR3: TGTGCCAGCAGCCGGAACCCTTTGGGGGGGGCAGATACGCAGTATTTT.

V gene TRBV7-2 combines with J gene TRBJ2-1; 8 bases line up with TRBD2. This CDR3 contains 16 residues. CDR1 and CDR2 (germline): SGHTA, FQGNSA. V lost 4 bases to trimming and J lost 6 bases; unmatched junction nucleotides: 11. CDR3 in amino acids: CASSSTGTRGGNEQFF. The DNA of the CDR3 is TGTGCCAGCAGCTCTACCGGGACTAGGGGCGGCAATGAGCAGTTCTTC.

This chain connects TRBV19 to TRBJ1-5; TRBD1 is a possible D gene (5 bases). V was trimmed by 3 bases and J by 6 bases, leaving 15 bases between them. Germline lookup yields CDR1 LNHDA and CDR2 SQIVND (reference sequence). There are 15 residues in the CDR3. CDR3 protein: CASSMFGGGSQPQHF. The CDR3 DNA is TGTGCCAGTAGTATGTTCGGGGGGGGAAGTCAGCCCCAGCATTTT.

This rearrangement joins TRBV19 to TRBJ2-7, with a weak D call TRBD1 (6 bases). Trimming took off 6 bases at V and 3 bases at J, with 12 bases between the two ends. CDR3 length: 13 amino acids. Germline lookup yields CDR1 LNHDA and CDR2 SQIVND (reference sequence). CDR3 bases: TGTGCCAGTAGCGGACAGAGTGGCTACGAGCAGTACTTC. This codes for CASSGQSGYEQYF.

CDR3 nucleotides: TGCGCCAGCAGCCAAGACCCGGGGACTTCAAACACCGGGGAGCTGTTTTTT. It is translated as CASSQDPGTSNTGELFF. The J gene is TRBJ2-2, the V gene TRBV4-3; tentative D call: TRBD2 (6 bases). This CDR3 has 17 amino acids. The V gene's germline CDR1 is LGHNA and CDR2 YSLEER. V was shortened by 0 bases and J by 2 bases, with 13 bases between the two germline ends.